This T cell receptor (beta chain) was found in a study of relationships among human T cell subsets (dated by TCRdb to the early 2010s). In terms of the full investigation: The study sequenced eight distinct T cell populations from blood: pan T, CD8 cytotoxic, regulatory, Th1, Th2, naive plus transitional, activated and memory cells.

Sequences LGHDT (CDR1) and YNNKEL (CDR2) are obtained from the germline V gene (reference sequence). V trim: 0 bases; J trim: 1 base; unmatched bases: 6. Its CDR3 holds 17 amino acids, cysteine through phenylalanine. Here the CDR3 DNA is all that survives: 51 bases in frame from base 1. Broader findings and caveats from the paper: A CD4+CD8+ double-positive population could not be ruled out by the bead-based sorting. The seven subsets showed no statistically significant differences in V, D and J usage, CDR3 length, or N-nucleotide additions. The considerable overlap in CDR3s among Th1, Th2 and regulatory T cells was taken as suggesting that cell fate choices are stochastic. Over 50% of CD8+ cytotoxic sequences were found to belong to clones with over 100 reads, whereas few such clones were observed in the regulatory and Th2 subsets.

Naive plus transitional T cells were isolated with anti-CD45RA microbeads from pooled isolated CD4+ and CD8+ T cells. Miltenyi superparamagnetic beads coated with subset-specific monoclonal antibodies were used for isolation of the T cell subsets. Every T cell population came from peripheral blood. Ficoll separation was used to obtain mononuclear cells from whole blood, after which anti-CD14 microbeads were used to deplete monocytes. The isolated cell populations were resuspended in RNAprotect reagent immediately. The library was prepared using multiplex PCR. These reads were obtained on a 454 GS FLX. Semiquantitative ARM-PCR was used to amplify the TCR alpha and beta CDR3 regions from mRNA. ARM-PCR used tagged nested gene-specific primers, after which communal superprimers carried out exponential amplification. Exonuclease was used to remove the nested primers before the first-round PCR products went through the second amplification round. Amplicons were sequenced on the 454 platform, which allows rapid sequencing of millions of DNA fragments without cloning bias. An effective read was defined as a read mappable to both V and J germline segments. The published analysis was carried out like this. Reads were assigned to germline V, D and J segments with IRmap, which uses pyromap, a Smith-Waterman modification adapted to 454 sequencing errors. D-beta assignments were filtered with cutoffs set at the 99th percentile of alignment scores obtained from simulated random sequences. The CDR3 was taken to be the amino acids lying between the conserved V-segment Y[YFLI]C motif and the J-segment [FW]GXGT motif. A compound Poisson process model, previously applied to large-scale EST data, was used to estimate repertoire diversity. A procedure for detecting cross-contamination was used to argue that sample contamination was not the source of the shared CDR3s. The public reads were run again by TCRdb, first through fastp at Q25 and then through MiXCR, and only productive beta chains were kept. For every CDR3 protein sequence, its rows merge into one entry that carries the most common genes and DNA. These V and J calls originate from TCRdb's pipeline instead of the authors' own analysis. This sample is represented by 7,000 to 8,500 distinct CDR3 sequences; approximately 70% of them were singletons. About half of the sample comes from the top ten.

Points on this clonotype: Its specific antigen is unknown. Base qualities were left out, and no much larger clone turns up one base away.

The sequenced sample was naive and transitional (CD45RA+) T cells sorted from blood. The cell subset or site label on this specimen signifies: CD45RA+ naive plus transitional T cells (Tn+t). This receptor was identified in a man aged 35 to 55 in good health. The sequence joins TRBV3-1 to TRBJ2-4; 7 bases in the middle match TRBD1. The CDR3 protein is CASSQEWETGAKNIQYF. The DNA reads TGTGCCAGCAGCCAAGAATGGGAGACAGGGGCCAAAAACATTCAGTACTTC.